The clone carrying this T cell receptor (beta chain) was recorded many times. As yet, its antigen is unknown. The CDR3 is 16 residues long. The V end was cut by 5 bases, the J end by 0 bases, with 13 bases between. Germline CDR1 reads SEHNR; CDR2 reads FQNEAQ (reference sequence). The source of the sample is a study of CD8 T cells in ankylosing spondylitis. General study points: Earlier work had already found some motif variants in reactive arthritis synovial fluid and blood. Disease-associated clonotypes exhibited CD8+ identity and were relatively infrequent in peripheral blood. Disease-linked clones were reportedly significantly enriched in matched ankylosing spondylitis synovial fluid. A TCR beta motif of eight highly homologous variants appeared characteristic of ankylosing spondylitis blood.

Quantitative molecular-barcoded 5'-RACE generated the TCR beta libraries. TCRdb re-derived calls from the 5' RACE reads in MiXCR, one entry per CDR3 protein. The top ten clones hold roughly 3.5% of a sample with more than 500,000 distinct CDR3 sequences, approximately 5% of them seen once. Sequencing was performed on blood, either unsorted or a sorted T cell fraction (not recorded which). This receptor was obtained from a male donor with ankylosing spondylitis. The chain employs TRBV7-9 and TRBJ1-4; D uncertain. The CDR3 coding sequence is TGTGCCAGCAGCCTGGGCGGGTATTCAACTAATGAAAAACTGTTTTTT. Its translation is CASSLGGYSTNEKLFF.